Listed below are T cell receptor beta chains from one sample, sequenced in a study of patients and donors after allogeneic stem cell transplantation. TCRdb re-called the RT-PCR reads with MiXCR, one entry per CDR3 protein. The repertoire holds roughly 940,000 distinct CDR3 sequences, with more than 15% as singletons. Sample: blood, either unsorted or a sorted T cell fraction (not recorded which). These receptor sequences come from a human donor who was either an allogeneic HSCT recipient or a stem cell or donor lymphocyte infusion donor (not recorded which). It is not recorded whose cells these are; they may come from a transplant donor. The CDR3 runs from the conserved cysteine through the conserved F or W. Fields, in order: J gene, V gene, clone size, D gene, CDR3 DNA, CDR3 protein. D genes are given only for firm matches. Some rows have no size entry. The others give once, few or many, or a class for an expanded clone.

j_call: TRBJ2-2; v_call: TRBV7-3; clone_size: many; d_call: -; cdr3_nt: TGTGCCAGCAGCTTTCTTACCGGGGAGCTGTTTTTT; cdr3_aa: CASSFLTGELFF
j_call: TRBJ2-5; v_call: TRBV7-9; clone_size: once; d_call: TRBD1; cdr3_nt: TGTGCCAGCAGCTACCAGGGGGCCGGGGAGACCCAGTACTTC; cdr3_aa: CASSYQGAGETQYF
j_call: TRBJ1-2; v_call: TRBV3-1; clone_size: -; d_call: -; cdr3_nt: TGTGCCAGCAGCCACGACGGAGGGGCGTATGGCTACACCTTC; cdr3_aa: CASSHDGGAYGYTF
j_call: TRBJ2-7; v_call: TRBV27; clone_size: -; d_call: TRBD1; cdr3_nt: TGTGCCAGCAGTTTGGACAAGGACAGGGCTACTATTAGCTACGAGCAGTACTTC; cdr3_aa: CASSLDKDRATISYEQYF
j_call: TRBJ2-3; v_call: TRBV7-9; clone_size: few; d_call: -; cdr3_nt: TGTGCCAGCAGCTTAATTTCAGGGGCAGGGGATACGCAGTATTTT; cdr3_aa: CASSLISGAGDTQYF
j_call: TRBJ2-3; v_call: TRBV9; clone_size: many; d_call: -; cdr3_nt: TGTGCCAGCACCCCTCACACAGATACGCAGTATTTT; cdr3_aa: CASTPHTDTQYF
j_call: TRBJ2-3; v_call: TRBV24-1; clone_size: -; d_call: -; cdr3_nt: TGTGCCACCAGTGCGGTCATAGGGGGAGCGGCAGATACGCAGTATTTT; cdr3_aa: CATSAVIGGAADTQYF
j_call: TRBJ2-5; v_call: TRBV15; clone_size: -; d_call: -; cdr3_nt: TGTGCCACCAGCGATACTAGAGACAACTACCAAGAGACCCAGTACTTC; cdr3_aa: CATSDTRDNYQETQYF
j_call: TRBJ1-1; v_call: TRBV10-3; clone_size: few; d_call: -; cdr3_nt: TGTGCCATCAGTGAGATGGGGCCGGACACTGAAGCTTTCTTT; cdr3_aa: CAISEMGPDTEAFF
j_call: TRBJ1-4; v_call: TRBV4-3; clone_size: few; d_call: -; cdr3_nt: TGCGCCAGCAGCCAAGCTAGCGGACCAGGCAGTAGGGGGGCTGAAAAACTGTTTTTT; cdr3_aa: CASSQASGPGSRGAEKLFF
j_call: TRBJ2-1; v_call: TRBV11-2; clone_size: few; d_call: TRBD2; cdr3_nt: TGTGCCAGCAGCCCCGGACTAGCGGGGGCCTTGTACAATGAGCAGTTCTTC; cdr3_aa: CASSPGLAGALYNEQFF
j_call: TRBJ2-3; v_call: TRBV7-3; clone_size: -; d_call: -; cdr3_nt: TGTGCCAGCAGCTCGGTTCCGGGTTTGGCAGATACGCAGTATTTT; cdr3_aa: CASSSVPGLADTQYF
j_call: TRBJ2-1; v_call: TRBV24-1; clone_size: -; d_call: -; cdr3_nt: TGTGCCACCAGTGATTTCGGGGTTGAGCAGTTCTTC; cdr3_aa: CATSDFGVEQFF
j_call: TRBJ2-5; v_call: TRBV2; clone_size: once; d_call: -; cdr3_nt: TGTGCCAGCAGTGAAGCGCTTGCTGGGGGGCAAGAGACCCAGTACTTC; cdr3_aa: CASSEALAGGQETQYF
j_call: TRBJ1-1; v_call: TRBV12-3/TRBV12-4; clone_size: many; d_call: TRBD1; cdr3_nt: TGTGCCAGCAGTTTTGACAGGGCGAACAGTGAAGCTTTCTTT; cdr3_aa: CASSFDRANSEAFF
j_call: TRBJ2-1; v_call: TRBV3-1; clone_size: few; d_call: -; cdr3_nt: TGTGCCAGCAGCCAAGGAGGCGTGACTGAGCAGTTCTTC; cdr3_aa: CASSQGGVTEQFF
j_call: TRBJ2-2; v_call: TRBV12-3/TRBV12-4; clone_size: -; d_call: -; cdr3_nt: TGTGCCAGCAGTTTAATAATAGCCGGGGAGCTGTTTTTT; cdr3_aa: CASSLIIAGELFF
j_call: TRBJ2-1; v_call: TRBV5-6; clone_size: few; d_call: TRBD1; cdr3_nt: TGTGCCAGCAGCGGACAGGGGGTTAGTGAGCAGTTCTTC; cdr3_aa: CASSGQGVSEQFF
j_call: TRBJ2-7; v_call: TRBV12-3/TRBV12-4; clone_size: many; d_call: TRBD1; cdr3_nt: TGTGCCAGCAGTCGGACAGGGGACAGGCAGTACTTC; cdr3_aa: CASSRTGDRQYF
j_call: TRBJ2-1; v_call: TRBV7-8; clone_size: -; d_call: TRBD2; cdr3_nt: TGTGCCAGCAGCTTGACTAGCGGGAGCAATAGTGAGCAGTTCTTC; cdr3_aa: CASSLTSGSNSEQFF
j_call: TRBJ1-1; v_call: TRBV27; clone_size: -; d_call: -; cdr3_nt: TGTGCCAGCAGTAGGTCCAGATTGAACACTGAAGCTTTCTTT; cdr3_aa: CASSRSRLNTEAFF
j_call: TRBJ2-7; v_call: TRBV5-1; clone_size: few; d_call: -; cdr3_nt: TGCGCCAGCAGCTCAAAGGGACATCCCCACGAGCAGTACTTC; cdr3_aa: CASSSKGHPHEQYF
j_call: TRBJ1-1; v_call: TRBV5-1; clone_size: many; d_call: -; cdr3_nt: TGCGCCAGCAGCTCCCAAGAACACACTGAAGCTTTCTTT; cdr3_aa: CASSSQEHTEAFF
j_call: TRBJ1-5; v_call: TRBV20-1; clone_size: -; d_call: -; cdr3_nt: TGCAGTGCTAGTTTGGGGCTGGGGCGAGTTAATCAGCCCCAGCATTTT; cdr3_aa: CSASLGLGRVNQPQHF
j_call: TRBJ1-3; v_call: TRBV5-6; clone_size: -; d_call: -; cdr3_nt: TGTGCCAGCAGCTTACGGGCTGTTGGAAACACCATATATTTT; cdr3_aa: CASSLRAVGNTIYF
j_call: TRBJ2-1; v_call: TRBV30; clone_size: -; d_call: -; cdr3_nt: TGTGCCTGGAGTGTACCCCGGAGCTCCTACAATGAGCAGTTCTTC; cdr3_aa: CAWSVPRSSYNEQFF
j_call: TRBJ2-1; v_call: TRBV2; clone_size: once; d_call: TRBD2; cdr3_nt: TGTGCCAGCAGTGAGGGGACTAGCGGGAGGAATGAGCAGTTCTTC; cdr3_aa: CASSEGTSGRNEQFF
j_call: TRBJ2-4; v_call: TRBV27; clone_size: -; d_call: -; cdr3_nt: TGTGCCAGCAGAAGGAGTCGGGGGGCCCCTGGTTTGTACTTC; cdr3_aa: CASRRSRGAPGLYF
j_call: TRBJ2-7; v_call: TRBV4-1; clone_size: few; d_call: -; cdr3_nt: TGCGCCAGCAGCCTCGCTTGGGGGGCTGGAGGGGGCTCCTACGAGCAGTACTTC; cdr3_aa: CASSLAWGAGGGSYEQYF
j_call: TRBJ1-1; v_call: TRBV11-3; clone_size: -; d_call: -; cdr3_nt: TGTGCCAGCAGCTTAAACGGTGGTGAAGCTTTCTTT; cdr3_aa: CASSLNGGEAFF
j_call: TRBJ2-1; v_call: TRBV19; clone_size: -; d_call: TRBD2; cdr3_nt: TGTGCCAGCCGTGAACCAGCGGGAAGATACAATGAGCAGTTCTTC; cdr3_aa: CASREPAGRYNEQFF
j_call: TRBJ2-7; v_call: TRBV20-1; clone_size: -; d_call: TRBD1; cdr3_nt: TGCAGTGCTAGATCTAGGGACAGTTTCAACTACGAGCAGTACTTC; cdr3_aa: CSARSRDSFNYEQYF
j_call: TRBJ2-7; v_call: TRBV21-1; clone_size: -; d_call: -; cdr3_nt: TGTGCCAGCAGCCACCCTAAGACCCGTTCCTACGAGCAGTACTTC; cdr3_aa: CASSHPKTRSYEQYF
j_call: TRBJ2-2; v_call: TRBV9; clone_size: few; d_call: -; cdr3_nt: TGTGCCAGCAGCGCCAATGGGGGAGGTCGGACCGGGGAGCTGTTTTTT; cdr3_aa: CASSANGGGRTGELFF
j_call: TRBJ2-3; v_call: TRBV12-3/TRBV12-4; clone_size: few; d_call: -; cdr3_nt: TGTGCCAGCAGTCATACAGGGACAGATACGCAGTATTTT; cdr3_aa: CASSHTGTDTQYF